This TCR beta chain was documented in a study of regulatory T cells in long-lasting Graves disease. Trimming removed 4 bases from V and 10 bases from J; junction bases left unmatched: 8. There are 14 residues in the CDR3. The germline V gene has CDR1 SEHNR and CDR2 FQNEAQ (reference sequence). TCR beta libraries were built with iRepertoire HTBI primers and Arm-PCR of CDR3 regions. Original processing notes: Among the samples, around 60 TRBV and approximately 13 TRBJ segments were identified. TCRdb reprocessed the multiplex PCR reads with MiXCR, giving one entry per CDR3 protein. V and J calls and clone size were set by TCRdb, not the authors. The sample lists 400,000 to 500,000 distinct CDR3 sequences; 14% to 15% were seen once. Documented time point: newly diagnosed GD, antithyroid drugs for less than 3 months. PBMC RNA served as the TCR library source. This clonotype was counted many times. The sample also formed part of further work on T cells in Graves' hyperthyroidism and ophthalmopathy. As that report states: Each diagnosis was grounded in clinical symptoms, serum thyroxine and TRAb, thyroid ultrasound, and orbital computed tomography. The HTBI primer set drove a first-round RT-PCR of the TCR CDR3.

The TCR comes from a woman in her twenties or thirties with Graves disease. The V call is TRBV7-9, the J call TRBJ2-1; 9 bases map to TRBD2. The input for sequencing was peripheral blood mononuclear cells (PBMCs), taken at new diagnosis, from a patient treated with antithyroid drugs. This CDR3 reads CASSYARGLAEQFF. The CDR3 region has the DNA TGTGCCAGCAGCTACGCCCGGGGACTAGCCGAGCAGTTCTTC.